This T cell receptor beta chain comes out of a study of beta chain features in type 1 diabetes. Overall study context: Examination of sorted cells across all samples involved around 100,000,000 cells. Regarding the study as a whole: All four CD4+ subsets of Type 1 diabetes patients contained TCRB CDR3s that were moderately but significantly shorter. PCR could preferentially amplify shorter templates, alike in patients and controls. Naive, central memory and regulatory TCRB repertoires appeared more similar among patients than healthy donors.

Expressed TCRB transcripts were sequenced, since all the RNA that had been isolated was reverse transcribed. Profiling relied on immunoSEQ multiplex PCR, and the TCRdb table lists in-frame clones only, not all of them. The sample records about 270,000 clones, around an eighth being singletons. On this clone itself: Its antigen is as yet unknown. In the same sample, other DNA sequences code for this CDR3.

Researchers reported sorting CD4+ naive, central memory, regulatory and stem cell-like memory cells via CD45RO/CCR7/CD25/CD127/CD95/CD27. This sequence originates from a man aged 25-40 years with type 1 diabetes. The specimen sequenced was naive CD4+ T cells from blood.

CDR3 protein: CASSLTRDNEQFF. The CDR3 nucleotides are TGTGCCAGCAGCTTAACCCGTGACAATGAGCAGTTCTTC. The chain employs TRBV7-3 and TRBJ2-1, with D uncertain. Germline lookup yields CDR1 SGHTA and CDR2 FQGTGA. Trimming took 0 bases from V and 5 from J, leaving 5 bases between them. This CDR3 spans 13 amino acids.